This T cell receptor beta chain was recovered during a study of T cell responses to AZD1222 COVID-19 vaccine. Study conclusions and caveats: Spike-specific TCR repertoires showed rising breadth and depth after two AZD1222 doses. Without day 14 samples, only post-peak T cell repertoires were studied. The span of vaccine-associated CD4 TCRs extended across spike, with dominance at 160-218 and 743-854. White British people made up most donors, females outnumbered males, and clonal diversity was possibly underestimated.

The protocol was immunoSEQ multiplex PCR, while the TCRdb copy is restricted to in-frame clones and leaves out a portion. This table has approximately 90,000 clones, about 86% appearing once. V lost 6 bases to trimming and J lost 0 bases, with 8 bases between them. CDR3 length: 13 amino acids. CDR1 is SGHDN, CDR2 FVKESK, per germline. About this clone itself: Its antigen remains unknown.

The chain has TRBV14 and TRBJ1-1; no clear D. The TCR was taken from an adult in good health. Sequenced here: peripheral blood, sampled on day 0 of AZD1222 vaccination. CDR3 protein: CASSGQLNTEAFF. The CDR3 region has the DNA TGTGCCAGCAGTGGGCAGTTGAACACTGAAGCTTTCTTT.